This T cell receptor (beta chain) was identified in a study of shared clonotypes between healthy human individuals. DNA from unsorted PBMC was sequenced on ten immunoSEQ deep assay plates. Libraries were prepared by immunoSEQ multiplex PCR; TCRdb keeps only in-frame clonotypes and omits some of them. Among about half a million clones, about 76% were seen once, and the ten largest hold roughly 13%. The donors, all of them Caucasian adults, lived in Nashville, Tennessee. Per germline, CDR1 SGHAT and CDR2 FQNNGV. V was clipped by 6 bases and J by 6 bases, with 18 bases between them. The CDR3 sequence is 15 residues long.

The TCR sequence derives from a middle-aged woman in good health. Some clones in this sample may be carry-over from other donors' samples. V usage is TRBV11-2 and J usage is TRBJ2-1, with D possibly TRBD2 on 5 matching bases. Sequencing was done on a sample of PBMCs. The CDR3 region has the DNA TGTGCCAGCAGGAATAGCGAGAAGGGTATCAATGAGCAGTTCTTC. This codes for CASRNSEKGINEQFF.